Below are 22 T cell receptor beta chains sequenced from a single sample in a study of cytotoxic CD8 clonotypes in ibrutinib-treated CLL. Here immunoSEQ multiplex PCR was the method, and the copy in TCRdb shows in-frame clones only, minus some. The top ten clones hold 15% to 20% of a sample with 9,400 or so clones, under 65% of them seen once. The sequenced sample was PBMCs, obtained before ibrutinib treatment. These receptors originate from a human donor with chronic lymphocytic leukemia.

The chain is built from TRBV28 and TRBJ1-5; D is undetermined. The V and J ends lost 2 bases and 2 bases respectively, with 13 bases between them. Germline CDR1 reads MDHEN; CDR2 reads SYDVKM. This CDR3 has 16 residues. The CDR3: CASSLEGREGNQPQHF. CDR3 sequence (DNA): TGTGCCAGCAGTTTAGAAGGGCGGGAGGGCAATCAGCCCCAGCATTTT.

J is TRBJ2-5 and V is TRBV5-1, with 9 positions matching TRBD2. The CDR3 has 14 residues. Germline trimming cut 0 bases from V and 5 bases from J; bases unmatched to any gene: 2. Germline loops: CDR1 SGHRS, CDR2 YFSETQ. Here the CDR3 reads CASSLGSGSETQYF. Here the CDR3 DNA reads TGCGCCAGCAGCTTGGGTAGCGGGAGTGAGACCCAGTACTTC.

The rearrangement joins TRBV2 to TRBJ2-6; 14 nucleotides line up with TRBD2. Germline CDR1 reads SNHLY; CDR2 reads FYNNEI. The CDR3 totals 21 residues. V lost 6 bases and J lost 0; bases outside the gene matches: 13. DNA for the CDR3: TGTGCCAGCAGAAAAGTAAGGACTAGCGGGGGGTCAAGCTCTGGGGCCAACGTCCTGACTTTC. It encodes CASRKVRTSGGSSSGANVLTF.

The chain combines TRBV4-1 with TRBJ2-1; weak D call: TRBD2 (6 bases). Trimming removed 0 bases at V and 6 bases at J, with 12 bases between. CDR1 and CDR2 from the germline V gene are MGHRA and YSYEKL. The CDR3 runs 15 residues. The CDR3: CASSQEWVGGNEQFF. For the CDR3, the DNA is TGCGCCAGCAGCCAAGAATGGGTGGGGGGCAATGAGCAGTTCTTC.

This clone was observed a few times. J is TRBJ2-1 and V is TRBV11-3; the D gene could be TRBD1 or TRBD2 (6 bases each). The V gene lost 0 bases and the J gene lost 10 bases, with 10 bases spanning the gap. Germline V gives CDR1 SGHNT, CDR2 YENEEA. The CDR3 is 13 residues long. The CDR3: CASSLDSGGEQFF. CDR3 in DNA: TGTGCCAGCAGCTTAGATTCCGGGGGCGAGCAGTTCTTC.

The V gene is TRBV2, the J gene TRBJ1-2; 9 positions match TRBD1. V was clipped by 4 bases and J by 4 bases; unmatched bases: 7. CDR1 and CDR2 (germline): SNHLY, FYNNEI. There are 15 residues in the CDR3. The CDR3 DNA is TGTGCCAGCAGTGTTAAACAGGGGGCGAGCTATGGCTACACCTTC. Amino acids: CASSVKQGASYGYTF.

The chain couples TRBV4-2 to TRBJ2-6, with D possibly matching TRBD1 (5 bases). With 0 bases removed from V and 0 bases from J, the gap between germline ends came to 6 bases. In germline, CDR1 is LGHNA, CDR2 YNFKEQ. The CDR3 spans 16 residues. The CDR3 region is CASSQDQGSGANVLTF. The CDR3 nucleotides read TGTGCCAGCAGCCAAGACCAGGGCTCTGGGGCCAACGTCCTGACTTTC.

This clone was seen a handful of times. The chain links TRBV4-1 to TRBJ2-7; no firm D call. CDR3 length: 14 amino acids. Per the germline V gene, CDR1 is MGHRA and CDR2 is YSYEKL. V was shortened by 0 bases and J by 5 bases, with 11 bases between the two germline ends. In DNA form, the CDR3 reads TGCGCCAGCAGCCAAGACCAACTCCGGGACGAGCAGTACTTC. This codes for CASSQDQLRDEQYF.

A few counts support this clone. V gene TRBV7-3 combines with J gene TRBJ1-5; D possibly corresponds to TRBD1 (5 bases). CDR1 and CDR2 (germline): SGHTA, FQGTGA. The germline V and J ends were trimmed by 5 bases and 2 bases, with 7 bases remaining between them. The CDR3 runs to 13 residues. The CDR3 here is CASSEGGNQPQHF. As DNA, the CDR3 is TGTGCCAGCAGCGAAGGGGGCAATCAGCCCCAGCATTTT.

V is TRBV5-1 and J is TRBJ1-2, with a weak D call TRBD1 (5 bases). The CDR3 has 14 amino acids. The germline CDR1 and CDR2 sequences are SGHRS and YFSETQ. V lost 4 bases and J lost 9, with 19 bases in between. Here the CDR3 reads CASSPSRDYWSYTF. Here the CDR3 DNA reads TGCGCCAGCAGCCCTAGCCGGGACTACTGGAGCTACACCTTC.

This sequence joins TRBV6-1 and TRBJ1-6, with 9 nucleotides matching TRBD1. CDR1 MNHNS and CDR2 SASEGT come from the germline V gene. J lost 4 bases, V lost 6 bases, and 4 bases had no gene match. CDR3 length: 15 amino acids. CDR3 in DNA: TGTGCCAGCAGCCCGGACAGGGGTTATAATTCACCCCTCCACTTT. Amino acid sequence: CASSPDRGYNSPLHF.

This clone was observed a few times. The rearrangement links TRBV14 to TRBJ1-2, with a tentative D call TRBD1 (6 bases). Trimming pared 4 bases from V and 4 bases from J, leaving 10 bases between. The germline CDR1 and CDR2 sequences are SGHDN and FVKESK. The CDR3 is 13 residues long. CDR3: CASSPTGSYGYTF. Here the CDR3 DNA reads TGTGCCAGCAGCCCTACAGGGAGCTATGGCTACACCTTC.

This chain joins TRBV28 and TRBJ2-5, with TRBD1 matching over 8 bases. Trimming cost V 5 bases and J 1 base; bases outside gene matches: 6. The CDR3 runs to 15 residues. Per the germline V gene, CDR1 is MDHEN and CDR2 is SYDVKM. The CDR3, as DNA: TGTGCCAGCAGTATTAACGGACAGGGCCAAGAGACCCAGTACTTC. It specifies CASSINGQGQETQYF.

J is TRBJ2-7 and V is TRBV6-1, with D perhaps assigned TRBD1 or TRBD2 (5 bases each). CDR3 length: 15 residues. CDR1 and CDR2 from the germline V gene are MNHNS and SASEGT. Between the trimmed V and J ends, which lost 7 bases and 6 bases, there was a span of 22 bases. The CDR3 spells CASNTNPGTSGEQYF. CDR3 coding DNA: TGTGCCAGCAACACCAATCCCGGGACCTCTGGCGAGCAGTACTTC.

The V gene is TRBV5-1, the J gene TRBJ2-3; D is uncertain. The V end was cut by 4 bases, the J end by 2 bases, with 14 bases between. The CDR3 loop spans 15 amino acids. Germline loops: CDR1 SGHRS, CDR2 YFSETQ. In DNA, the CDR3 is TGCGCCAGCAGCCCCCTCGGGCTTCCCACAGATACGCAGTATTTT. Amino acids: CASSPLGLPTDTQYF.

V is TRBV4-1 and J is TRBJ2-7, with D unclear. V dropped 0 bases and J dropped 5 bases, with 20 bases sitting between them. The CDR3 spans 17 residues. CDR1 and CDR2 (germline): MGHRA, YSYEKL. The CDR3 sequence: CASSQDPFDSRAHEQYF. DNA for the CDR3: TGCGCCAGCAGCCAAGATCCCTTCGACTCTCGGGCCCACGAGCAGTACTTC.

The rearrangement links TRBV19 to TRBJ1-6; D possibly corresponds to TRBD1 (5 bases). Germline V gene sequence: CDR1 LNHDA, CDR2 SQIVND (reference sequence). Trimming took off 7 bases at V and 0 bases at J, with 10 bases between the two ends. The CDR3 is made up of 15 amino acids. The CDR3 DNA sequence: TGTGCCAGTAACCGACAGAGCTCCTATAATTCACCCCTCCACTTT. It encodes CASNRQSSYNSPLHF.

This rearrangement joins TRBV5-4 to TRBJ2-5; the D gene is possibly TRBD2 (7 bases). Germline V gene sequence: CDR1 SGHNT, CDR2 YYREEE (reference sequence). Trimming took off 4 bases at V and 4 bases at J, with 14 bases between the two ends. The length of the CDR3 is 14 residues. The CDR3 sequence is CASSKGGAGETQYF. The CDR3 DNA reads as TGTGCCAGCAGCAAGGGGGGGGCAGGAGAGACCCAGTACTTC.

The CDR3 is CASSVGTSTDTQYF. In nucleotides, the CDR3 is TGTGCCAGCAGCGTTGGGACTTCCACAGATACGCAGTATTTT. V and J are TRBV9 and TRBJ2-3; weak D call: TRBD2 (6 bases). V dropped 2 bases and J dropped 2 bases, with 9 bases sitting between them. The CDR3 totals 14 residues. Germline assignment: CDR1 SGDLS and CDR2 YYNGEE. Variable domain in full (rest from reference TRBV9 and TRBJ2-3): DSGVTQTPKHLITATGQRVTLRCSPRSGDLSVYWYQQSLDQGLQFLIQYYNGEERAKGNILERFSAQQFPDLHSELNLSSLELGDSALYFCASSVGTSTDTQYFGPGTRLTVL.

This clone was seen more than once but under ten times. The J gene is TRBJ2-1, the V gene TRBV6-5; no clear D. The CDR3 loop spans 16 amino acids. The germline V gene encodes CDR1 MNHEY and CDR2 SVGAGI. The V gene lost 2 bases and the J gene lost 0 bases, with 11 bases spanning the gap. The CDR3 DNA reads TGTGCCAGCAGTTACCGGAGACCCTCCTCCTACAATGAGCAGTTCTTC. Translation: CASSYRRPSSYNEQFF.

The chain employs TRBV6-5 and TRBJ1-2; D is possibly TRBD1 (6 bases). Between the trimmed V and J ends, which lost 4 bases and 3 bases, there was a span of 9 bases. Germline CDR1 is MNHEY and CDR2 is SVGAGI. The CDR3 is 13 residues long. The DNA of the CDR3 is TGTGCCAGCAGTTTGTACAGGGACTATGGCTACACCTTC. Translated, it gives CASSLYRDYGYTF.

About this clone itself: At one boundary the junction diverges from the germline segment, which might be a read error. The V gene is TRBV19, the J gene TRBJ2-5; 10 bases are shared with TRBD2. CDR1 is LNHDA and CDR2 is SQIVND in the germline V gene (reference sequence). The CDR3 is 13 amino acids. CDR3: CASSGGSWGTQYF. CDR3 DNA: TGTGCTAGTAGCGGGGGGAGCTGGGGGACCCAGTACTTC.